These 12 T cell receptor beta chains were sequenced from one sample in a study of cytomegalovirus exposure and HLA in healthy donors. Primers: 60 Vbeta forward and 13 Jbeta reverse. Some clones are missing from TCRdb's copy, which holds only in-frame ones; the method was immunoSEQ multiplex PCR. The sample includes fewer than 150,000 clones, approximately 83% of them seen just once. The sample was PBMCs. These receptors originate from a middle-aged man in good health and CMV-seropositive.

J is TRBJ2-5 and V is TRBV5-4; possibly TRBD1 for D (5 bases). The CDR3 contains 14 residues. The V gene lost 3 bases and the J gene lost 2 bases, with 11 bases spanning the gap. Per the germline V gene, CDR1 is SGHNT and CDR2 is YYREEE (reference sequence). CDR3 in amino acids: CASSSGQTQETQYF. For the CDR3, the DNA is TGTGCCAGCAGCTCAGGGCAGACTCAAGAGACCCAGTACTTC.

The V call is TRBV29-1, the J call TRBJ1-2; tentative D call: TRBD1 (6 bases). Between the trimmed V and J ends, which lost 4 bases and 3 bases, there was a span of 12 bases. Germline V gene sequence: CDR1 SQVTM, CDR2 ANQGSEA. The CDR3 extends over 13 amino acids. The CDR3 loop reads CSVVYREDYGYTF. The CDR3 coding sequence is TGCAGCGTTGTTTACAGGGAAGACTATGGCTACACCTTC.

Notes on this clone: Other DNA sequences in the sample encode the same CDR3. V gene TRBV7-8 combines with J gene TRBJ2-7; D gene unclear. Per germline, CDR1 SGHVS and CDR2 FQNEAQ. The V gene lost 6 bases and the J gene lost 1 base, with 7 bases spanning the gap. CDR3 length equals 12 residues. The CDR3 DNA reads TGTGCCAGCAGTCCACGGTCCTACGAGCAGTACTTC. Encoded protein: CASSPRSYEQYF.

V usage is TRBV7-2 and J usage is TRBJ2-7, with D perhaps matching TRBD2 (6 bases). This CDR3 contains 14 residues. The germline CDR1 and CDR2 sequences are SGHTA and FQGNSA. Trimming took 3 bases from V and 3 from J, leaving 12 bases between them. The CDR3 DNA reads as TGTGCCAGCAGCTTGACGGAGGGCTTCTACGAGCAGTACTTC. It codes for CASSLTEGFYEQYF. The whole variable domain, remainder taken from reference TRBV7-2 and TRBJ2-7, is GAGVSQSPSNKVTEKGKDVELRCDPISGHTALYWYRQSLGQGLEFLIYFQGNSAPDKSGLPSDRFSAERTGGSVSTLTIQRTQQEDSAVYLCASSLTEGFYEQYFGPGTRLTVT.

The chain combines TRBV25-1 with TRBJ2-2, with 9 bases lining up with TRBD1. CDR1 and CDR2 (germline): MGHDK, SYGVNS. With V trimmed by 6 bases and J by 11 bases, 7 bases remained unmatched. CDR3 size: 13 residues. The CDR3 DNA reads TGTGCCAGCAGAGACCGGGACAGGGTTGAGCTGTTTTTT. This encodes CASRDRDRVELFF.

The chain combines TRBV9 with TRBJ2-3; 7 bases map to TRBD1. Germline loops: CDR1 SGDLS, CDR2 YYNGEE. J was trimmed by 12 bases and V by 4 bases; bases with no gene match: 8. CDR3 length: 12 amino acids. CDR3 sequence reads: CASSPRTGAQYF. The CDR3 DNA reads TGTGCCAGCAGCCCCCGGACAGGAGCCCAGTATTTT.

The genes are TRBV4-3 and TRBJ1-1, with a tentative D call TRBD1 (6 bases). This CDR3 has 13 amino acids. Per the germline V gene, CDR1 is LGHNA and CDR2 is YSLEER. The V end was cut by 0 bases, the J end by 11 bases, with 13 bases between. CDR3 amino acids: CASSQDFSRGAFF. The CDR3 DNA is TGCGCCAGCAGCCAAGATTTTAGCAGGGGTGCTTTCTTT.

This chain uses TRBV4-2 with TRBJ1-1; 7 bases line up with TRBD1. V shed 1 base and J 3 bases; nucleotides not matched to a gene: 2. This CDR3 spans 14 amino acids. Germline V gene data show CDR1 as LGHNA and CDR2 as YNFKEQ. This chain's CDR3 is CASSQGQGYTEAFF. For the CDR3, the DNA is TGTGCCAGCAGCCAAGGACAGGGCTACACTGAAGCTTTCTTT.

This clone was recorded a few times. The chain carries TRBV29-1 and TRBJ2-2; D is perhaps TRBD1 (6 bases). V lost 8 bases, J lost 1 base, and 29 bases lay in between. Germline V gives CDR1 SQVTM, CDR2 ANQGSEA. The CDR3 contains 19 residues. Here the CDR3 reads CSPCNDRPSPLRNTGELFF. The CDR3 DNA follows: TGCAGCCCATGTAATGACAGGCCCAGTCCTCTAAGGAACACCGGGGAGCTGTTTTTT.

The chain uses TRBV9 and TRBJ2-5; TRBD1 is a possible D gene (6 bases). CDR1 and CDR2 (germline): SGDLS, YYNGEE. The CDR3 has 15 residues. The ends were cut back, 4 bases at V and 1 base at J, with 14 bases in the middle. The CDR3 loop is CASSQGYDSQETQYF. DNA of the CDR3: TGTGCCAGCAGCCAGGGGTACGACAGCCAAGAGACCCAGTACTTC.

The chain has TRBV30 and TRBJ1-5; D unresolved. V was trimmed by 3 bases and J by 0 bases, leaving 12 bases between them. The CDR3 loop spans 15 amino acids. The V gene's germline CDR1 is GTSNPN and CDR2 SVGIG (reference sequence). For the CDR3, the DNA is TGTGCCTGGAGACATCACAGAAATAGCAATCAGCCCCAGCATTTT. The encoded protein is CAWRHHRNSNQPQHF. Full variable domain (remainder filled in from reference TRBV30 and TRBJ1-5): SQTIHQWPATLVQPVGSPLSLECTVEGTSNPNLYWYRQAAGRGLQLLFYSVGIGQISSEVPQNLSASRPQDRQFILSSKKLLLSDSGFYLCAWRHHRNSNQPQHFGDGTRLSIL.

This clone was seen once. The CDR3: CASSQASRHLANYEQYF. The CDR3 region has the DNA TGTGCCAGCAGCCAAGCCTCCCGACACCTGGCGAACTACGAGCAGTACTTC. V is TRBV14 and J is TRBJ2-7, with D uncertain. V was clipped by 1 base and J by 3 bases, with 19 bases between them. CDR3 length: 17 amino acids. Germline V CDR1 and CDR2: SGHDN, FVKESK.